Described below is a single T cell receptor beta chain sequence and its context. Clones were sequenced by immunoSEQ multiplex PCR, and TCRdb holds only the in-frame ones, with some missing. The sample carries some 45,000 clones, about 87% recorded once. Deletions cut 6 bases from V and 6 bases from J, with 11 bases between. Germline lookup yields CDR1 MNHEY and CDR2 SVGAGI. The length of the CDR3 is 12 residues. This sample is drawn from a study of PD-L1 blockade in urothelial cancer. J is TRBJ1-2 and V is TRBV6-5; TRBD1 might be the D (5 bases). This TCR was sampled from a man older than 75 with urothelial cancer. The starting material was PBMCs, obtained around atezolizumab (anti-PD-L1) treatment. The CDR3 spells CASRTTVDGYTF. In DNA form, the CDR3 reads TGTGCCAGCAGGACGACAGTAGATGGCTACACCTTC.